These T cell receptor beta chains were read from a single sample in a study of T cell changes during pregnancy in multiple sclerosis. The table came from immunoSEQ multiplex PCR; TCRdb's copy has only in-frame clones and leaves some out. The profile covers roughly 32,000 clones, with roughly 89% appearing a single time and 3% to 5% taken by the ten largest. The sample was CD8+ T cells from peripheral blood mononuclear cells, taken in the second trimester of pregnancy. These receptors were taken from a female donor in good health, enrolled as a control in a pregnancy study. Both conserved end residues are part of each CDR3. D genes are given only for firm matches. The listing skips clone size in some rows; elsewhere it reads once, few, many or a size class.

CDR3 length: 14
V gene: TRBV29-1
J gene: TRBJ2-7
D gene: .
clone size: .
CDR3 protein: CSVDIPFERNEQYF
CDR3 DNA: TGCAGCGTGGATATTCCTTTCGAGAGGAACGAGCAGTACTTC

CDR3 length: 14
V gene: TRBV11-2
J gene: TRBJ1-5
D gene: .
clone size: .
CDR3 protein: CASSPSSDHQPQHF
CDR3 DNA: TGTGCCAGCAGCCCCAGTTCCGATCATCAGCCCCAGCATTTT

CDR3 length: 9
V gene: TRBV20-1
J gene: TRBJ2-7
D gene: .
clone size: .
CDR3 protein: CSAITKQYF
CDR3 DNA: TGCAGTGCTATTACAAAGCAGTACTTC

CDR3 length: 14
V gene: TRBV9
J gene: TRBJ1-1
D gene: .
clone size: .
CDR3 protein: CASSVVGENTEAFF
CDR3 DNA: TGTGCCAGCAGCGTAGTTGGAGAGAACACTGAAGCTTTCTTT

CDR3 length: 15
V gene: TRBV19
J gene: TRBJ2-6
D gene: .
clone size: .
CDR3 protein: CASSRDNSGANVLTF
CDR3 DNA: TGTGCCAGTAGTAGAGACAACTCTGGGGCCAACGTCCTGACTTTC

CDR3 length: 14
V gene: TRBV15
J gene: TRBJ2-7
D gene: .
clone size: .
CDR3 protein: CATSITGLYYEQYF
CDR3 DNA: TGTGCCACCAGCATAACGGGACTTTACTACGAGCAGTACTTC

CDR3 length: 14
V gene: TRBV30
J gene: TRBJ2-3
D gene: .
clone size: .
CDR3 protein: CAWTRPGHTTPQYF
CDR3 DNA: TGTGCCTGGACCAGACCCGGACACACCACACCGCAGTATTTT

CDR3 length: 14
V gene: TRBV5-6
J gene: TRBJ1-5
D gene: .
clone size: .
CDR3 protein: CASSLGGADQPQHF
CDR3 DNA: TGTGCCAGCAGCTTAGGGGGAGCGGATCAGCCCCAGCATTTT

CDR3 length: 17
V gene: TRBV7-8
J gene: TRBJ2-7
D gene: .
clone size: .
CDR3 protein: CASSFDKQGSSFYEQYF
CDR3 DNA: TGTGCCAGCAGCTTCGATAAACAGGGATCTTCATTCTACGAGCAGTACTTC

CDR3 length: 13
V gene: TRBV5-4
J gene: TRBJ1-4
D gene: TRBD1
clone size: .
CDR3 protein: CASSQGAGEKLFF
CDR3 DNA: TGTGCCAGCAGCCAGGGGGCGGGTGAAAAACTGTTTTTT

CDR3 length: 15
V gene: TRBV7-2
J gene: TRBJ1-5
D gene: .
clone size: once
CDR3 protein: CASSPWTVSNQPQHF
CDR3 DNA: TGTGCCAGCAGCCCCTGGACAGTTAGCAATCAGCCCCAGCATTTT

CDR3 length: 17
V gene: TRBV11-2
J gene: TRBJ2-7
D gene: TRBD2
clone size: .
CDR3 protein: CASSPPLAGGPTYEQYF
CDR3 DNA: TGTGCCAGCAGCCCCCCCCTAGCGGGGGGCCCCACCTACGAGCAGTACTTC